This passage covers 5 T cell receptor beta chains from one sample sequenced in a study of neurological immune-mediated disorders. TCRdb used MiXCR to reprocess the 5' RACE reads, holding one entry per CDR3 protein. The sample yields tens of thousands of distinct CDR3 sequences, around 4.7% seen once. What was sequenced was PBMCs. These receptors were taken from a woman aged 50 to 65 with multiple sclerosis.

As concerns this clonotype: This may stem from a read error, because a much larger clone lies one nucleotide away. J is TRBJ2-2 and V is TRBV5-1, with D unclear. Germline V gene lookup returns CDR1 SGHRS and CDR2 YFSETQ. Trimming pared 2 bases from V and 3 bases from J, leaving 8 bases between. This CDR3 has 14 residues. CDR3: CASSFDTDTGELFF. For the CDR3, the DNA is TGCGCCAGCAGCTTTGACACAGACACCGGGGAGCTGTTTTTT. Filled out from reference TRBV5-1 and TRBJ2-2, the complete variable domain reads KAGVTQTPRYLIKTRGQQVTLSCSPISGHRSVSWYQQTPGQGLQFLFEYFSETQRNKGNFPGRFSGRQFSNSRSEMNVSTLELGDSALYLCASSFDTDTGELFFGEGSRLTVL.

This clonotype was seen repeatedly, ten times or more. The V and J genes are TRBV2 and TRBJ1-1; D perhaps matches TRBD1 (5 bases). The V end lost 6 bases, the J end lost 0 bases, and 8 bases lay between the germline ends. Germline-derived CDR1 and CDR2 are SNHLY and FYNNEI. The CDR3 is 13 amino acids. This CDR3 reads CASRTGMNTEAFF. As DNA, the CDR3 is TGTGCCAGCAGAACAGGAATGAACACTGAAGCTTTCTTT. Full variable domain (remainder filled in from reference TRBV2 and TRBJ1-1): EPEVTQTPSHQVTQMGQEVILRCVPISNHLYFYWYRQILGQKVEFLVSFYNNEISEKSEIFDDQFSVERPDGSNFTLKIRSTKLEDSAMYFCASRTGMNTEAFFGQGTRLTVV.

This clonotype was recorded many times. V usage is TRBV7-9 and J usage is TRBJ2-3, with D perhaps TRBD2 (5 bases). V lost 5 bases, J lost 6 bases, and 9 bases lay in between. The germline V gene encodes CDR1 SEHNR and CDR2 FQNEAQ (reference sequence). The CDR3 contains 12 residues. The DNA for the CDR3 is TGTGCCAGCAGCCGGAGGTACGATACGCAGTATTTT. Translating it yields CASSRRYDTQYF.

This clonotype was seen repeatedly, ten times or more. The rearrangement joins TRBV5-1 to TRBJ1-1; no clear D. The CDR3 has 13 residues. Trimming pared 1 base from V and 1 base from J, leaving 5 bases between. CDR1 and CDR2 (germline): SGHRS, YFSETQ. CDR3 coding DNA: TGCGCCAGCAGCTTGCTACCGAACACTGAAGCTTTCTTT. This sequence encodes CASSLLPNTEAFF. The full variable domain, with the rest looked up from reference TRBV5-1 and TRBJ1-1, is KAGVTQTPRYLIKTRGQQVTLSCSPISGHRSVSWYQQTPGQGLQFLFEYFSETQRNKGNFPGRFSGRQFSNSRSEMNVSTLELGDSALYLCASSLLPNTEAFFGQGTRLTVV.

This clonotype showed up many times. The V gene is TRBV7-2, the J gene TRBJ2-5; D call uncertain. The CDR3 is made up of 14 amino acids. The germline CDR1 and CDR2 sequences are SGHTA and FQGNSA. Trimming removed 1 base from V and 7 bases from J, with 13 bases in between. The CDR3 bases are TGTGCCAGCAGCTTAGGGCTGGGGAAGGGGACCCAGTACTTC. Its translation: CASSLGLGKGTQYF.